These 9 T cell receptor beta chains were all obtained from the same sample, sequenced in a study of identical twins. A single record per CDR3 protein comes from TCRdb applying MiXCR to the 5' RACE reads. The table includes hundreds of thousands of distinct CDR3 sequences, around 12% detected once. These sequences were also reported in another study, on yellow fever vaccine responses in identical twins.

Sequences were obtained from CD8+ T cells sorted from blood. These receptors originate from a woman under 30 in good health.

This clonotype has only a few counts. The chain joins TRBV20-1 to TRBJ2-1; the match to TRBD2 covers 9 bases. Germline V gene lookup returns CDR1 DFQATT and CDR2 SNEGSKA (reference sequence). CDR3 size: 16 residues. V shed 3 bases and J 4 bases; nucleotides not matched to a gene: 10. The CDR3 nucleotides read TGCAGTGCTAGCTCTCGGCTAGCGGGGAAATACAATGAGCAGTTCTTC. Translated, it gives CSASSRLAGKYNEQFF.

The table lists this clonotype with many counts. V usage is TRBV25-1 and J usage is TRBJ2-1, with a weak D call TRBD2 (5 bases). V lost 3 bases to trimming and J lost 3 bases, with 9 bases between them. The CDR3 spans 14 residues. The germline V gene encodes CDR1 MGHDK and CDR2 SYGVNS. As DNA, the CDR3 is TGTGCCAGCAGTGATGGAACTAGCTACAATGAGCAGTTCTTC. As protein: CASSDGTSYNEQFF.

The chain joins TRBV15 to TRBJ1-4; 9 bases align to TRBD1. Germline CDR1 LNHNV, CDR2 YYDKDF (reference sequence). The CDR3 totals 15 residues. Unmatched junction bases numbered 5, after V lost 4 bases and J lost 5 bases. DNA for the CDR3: TGTGCCACCAGCACTCGGACAGGGGTAAATGAAAAACTGTTTTTT. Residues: CATSTRTGVNEKLFF.

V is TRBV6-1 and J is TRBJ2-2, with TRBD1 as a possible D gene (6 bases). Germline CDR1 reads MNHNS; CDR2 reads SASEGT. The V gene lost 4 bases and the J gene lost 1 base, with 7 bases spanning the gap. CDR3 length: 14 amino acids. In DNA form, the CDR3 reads TGTGCCAGCAGTGTGGACAGGAACACCGGGGAGCTGTTTTTT. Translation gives CASSVDRNTGELFF.

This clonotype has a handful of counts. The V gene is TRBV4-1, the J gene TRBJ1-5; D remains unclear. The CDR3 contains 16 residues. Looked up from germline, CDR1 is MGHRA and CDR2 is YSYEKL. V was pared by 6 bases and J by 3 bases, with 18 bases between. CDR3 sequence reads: CASSQLGILPNQPQHF. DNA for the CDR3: TGCGCCAGCAGTCAACTCGGGATTCTTCCCAATCAGCCCCAGCATTTT.

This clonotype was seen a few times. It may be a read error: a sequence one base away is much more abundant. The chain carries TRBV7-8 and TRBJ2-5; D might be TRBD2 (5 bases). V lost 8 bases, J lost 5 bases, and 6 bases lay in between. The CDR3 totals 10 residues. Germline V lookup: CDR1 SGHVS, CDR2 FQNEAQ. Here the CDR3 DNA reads TGTGCCAGCTGCGGGGAGACCCAGTACTTC. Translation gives CASCGETQYF.

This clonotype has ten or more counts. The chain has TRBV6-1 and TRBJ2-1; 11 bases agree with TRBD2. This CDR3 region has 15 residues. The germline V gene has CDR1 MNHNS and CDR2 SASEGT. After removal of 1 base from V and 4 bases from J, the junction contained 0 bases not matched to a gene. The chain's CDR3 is CASSEGLAGYNEQFF. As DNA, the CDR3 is TGTGCCAGCAGTGAAGGACTAGCGGGGTACAATGAGCAGTTCTTC.

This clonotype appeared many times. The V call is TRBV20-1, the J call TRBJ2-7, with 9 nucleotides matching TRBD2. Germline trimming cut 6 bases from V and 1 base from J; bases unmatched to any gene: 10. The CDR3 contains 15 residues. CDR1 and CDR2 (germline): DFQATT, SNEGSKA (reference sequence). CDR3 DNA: TGCAGTGCCCCTAGACTGACTAGCGGTTCCTACGAGCAGTACTTC. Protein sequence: CSAPRLTSGSYEQYF.

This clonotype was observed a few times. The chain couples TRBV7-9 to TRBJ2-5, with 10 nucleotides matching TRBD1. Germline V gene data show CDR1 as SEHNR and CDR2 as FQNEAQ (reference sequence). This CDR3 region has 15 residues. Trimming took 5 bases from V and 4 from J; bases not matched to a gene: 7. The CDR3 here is CASSPDRGQRETQYF. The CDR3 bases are TGTGCCAGCAGCCCCGACAGGGGGCAGCGAGAGACCCAGTACTTC.